This TCR beta chain was documented in a study of blood T cell repertoires in COVID-19. For the study at large: There were acute and convalescent COVID-19 samples, and they came from the United States, Italy and Spain. In each case, the material was cDNA or gDNA derived from T cells, B-cell-depleted T cells, or PBMCs.

This clone was picked up a small number of times. Trimming cost V 3 bases and J 4 bases, with 7 bases left between them. In germline, CDR1 is MDHEN, CDR2 SYDVKM. The CDR3 runs 13 residues. In the original analysis: Counts of nucleated cells, estimated from reference gene primer amplification, were obtained. Produced via immunoSEQ multiplex PCR; TCRdb's table is partial and in-frame only. That table furnishes V, J and clone size, whereas the DNA furnished D and trimming. The sample carries 150,000 to 200,000 clones, about 88% recorded once. The TCR originated in a woman in her thirties with active or convalescent COVID-19. This chain connects TRBV28 to TRBJ1-3; D gene unclear. Sample: peripheral blood. CDR3 amino acids: CASSFGGGNTIYF. In DNA form, the CDR3 reads TGTGCCAGCAGTTTCGGCGGGGGAAACACCATATATTTT.